This T cell receptor beta chain was obtained from a study of blood T cell repertoires in COVID-19. Trimming stripped 0 bases from V and 2 bases from J, with 11 bases between. Germline CDR1 MNHEY, CDR2 SVGAGI. The CDR3 runs to 15 residues. Generated by immunoSEQ multiplex PCR, the TCRdb table keeps only in-frame clones and is missing some. The top ten hold 0.7% of the sample, which has more than 400,000 clones, around 90% seen once. This TCR was recovered from a young woman who had recovered from COVID-19. The sequenced material came from PBMCs or T cells enriched from blood (not recorded which). The genes are TRBV6-5 and TRBJ2-7; the D is unclear. CDR3 residues: CASSYSGRLAYEQYF. Here the CDR3 DNA reads TGTGCCAGCAGTTACTCAGGCAGGTTAGCCTACGAGCAGTACTTC.